Shown below are 16 T cell receptor beta chains from a single sample sequenced in a study of vaccination and CD4 T cells after COVID-19 (dated by TCRdb to between 2021 and 2024). The treatment or condition label for this specimen denotes: roughly 11-day PBMC culture with coronavirus spike peptide pools or control peptides (ViraFEST assay). The library was generated by PCR. The sequencer was an Illumina iSeq 100. DNA from cultured CD4+ T cells was subjected to TCR sequencing with the Oncomine TCR Beta short-read assay at the Johns Hopkins FTIC core. TCRdb took the public reads, trimmed them with fastp at Q25, ran MiXCR for clone calling and kept in-frame beta chains. Rows matching on CDR3 protein sequence are summarized as one entry with the most common DNA and genes. Recorded for this sample are several thousand distinct CDR3 sequences; around a fifth of them occurred a single time. Together, the top ten hold over 11% of the sample.

The antigens of these receptors remain unknown. Input material: CD4+ T cells from blood, cultured in vitro. Source of these receptors: a human donor who had recovered from COVID-19.

The chain links TRBV2 to TRBJ2-3; D tentatively reads TRBD1 or TRBD2 (5 bases each). The V and J ends lost 8 bases and 2 bases respectively, with 17 bases between them. The CDR3 contains 15 residues. Germline V gene lookup returns CDR1 SNHLY and CDR2 FYNNEI. The CDR3 nucleotides read TGTGCCAGCTCCCCCTGGGGGTCCCACACAGATACGCAGTATTTT. Protein: CASSPWGSHTDTQYF.

The rearrangement joins TRBV6-2 or TRBV6-3 to TRBJ2-7, with 10 bases identical to TRBD2. Unmatched junction bases numbered 11, after V lost 5 bases and J lost 4 bases. Germline-derived CDR1 and CDR2 are MNHEY and SVGEGT. The CDR3 length is 16 residues. This chain's CDR3 is CASSAPTSGGAYEQYF. CDR3 DNA sequence: TGTGCCAGCAGTGCCCCGACCAGCGGGGGGGCTTACGAGCAGTACTTC.

Sample share makes this clonotype medium-sized. V gene TRBV7-9 combines with J gene TRBJ1-1, with D perhaps matching TRBD1 (5 bases). Germline V gives CDR1 SEHNR, CDR2 FQNEAQ (reference sequence). Trimming removed 1 base at V and 0 bases at J, with 9 bases between. CDR3 length: 15 amino acids. The CDR3 DNA sequence: TGTGCCAGCAGCTTAGTTTGGACACTGAACACTGAAGCTTTCTTT. It encodes CASSLVWTLNTEAFF.

By proportion, this clonotype is medium-sized (0.01 to 0.1%). J is TRBJ2-7 and V is TRBV10-3; D could derive from TRBD1 or TRBD2 (5 bases each). There are 15 residues in the CDR3. Trimming removed 6 bases at V and 0 bases at J, with 15 bases between. Germline values: CDR1 ENHRY, CDR2 SYGVKD. CDR3 nucleotides: TGTGCCATCAGATCGTCGAAGGGGAGCTCCTACGAGCAGTACTTC. This encodes CAIRSSKGSSYEQYF.

This clonotype came up a few times. The rearrangement links TRBV10-3 to TRBJ2-7, with TRBD2 matching over 9 bases. CDR3 length: 17 residues. Germline values: CDR1 ENHRY, CDR2 SYGVKD. With 2 bases clipped from V and 0 bases from J, the junction kept 8 bases outside the gene matches. CDR3 nucleotide sequence: TGTGCCATCAGTGAGGTGCTAGCGGGGCCTCGCTCCTACGAGCAGTACTTC. Translation: CAISEVLAGPRSYEQYF.

This rearrangement joins TRBV12-3 or TRBV12-4 to TRBJ2-5; 7 nucleotides match TRBD2. This CDR3 spans 16 amino acids. With 4 bases clipped from V and 1 base from J, the junction kept 9 bases outside the gene matches. The CDR3 nucleotides read TGTGCCAGCAGTTCCGTCGGGGGGACCCTCCAAGAGACCCAGTACTTC. Translating gives CASSSVGGTLQETQYF.

This clonotype was seen only a few times. V and J are TRBV5-1 and TRBJ2-5; 7 nucleotides match TRBD2. V was pared by 4 bases and J by 2 bases, with 8 bases of the junction left unmatched. CDR1 SGHRS and CDR2 YFSETQ come from the germline V gene. The CDR3 contains 15 residues. CDR3 region: CASSLGGTGQETQYF. DNA of the CDR3: TGCGCCAGCAGCCTCGGGGGGACCGGACAAGAGACCCAGTACTTC.

This clonotype was counted between two and nine times. The chain uses TRBV11-3 and TRBJ2-1; D may match TRBD1 or TRBD2 (5 bases each). The V end was cut by 1 base, the J end by 4 bases, with 14 bases between. Germline CDR1 and CDR2: SGHNT and YENEEA. This CDR3 spans 16 amino acids. CDR3 nucleotides: TGTGCCAGCAGCTTAGGCCGGGGCATGGGGTACAATGAGCAGTTCTTC. This translates into CASSLGRGMGYNEQFF.

This clonotype was picked up a small number of times. The chain has TRBV6-1 and TRBJ2-4; TRBD2 matches 7 bases. Germline-derived CDR1 and CDR2 are MNHNS and SASEGT. V shed 6 bases and J 5 bases; nucleotides not matched to a gene: 13. The CDR3 sequence is 16 residues long. This CDR3 is CASRNHPSSGQNIQYF. For the CDR3, the DNA is TGTGCCAGCAGGAACCACCCCTCTAGCGGACAAAACATTCAGTACTTC.

The genes are TRBV5-1 and TRBJ2-5, with D perhaps TRBD1 or TRBD2 (5 bases each). This CDR3 has 16 residues. From germline, CDR1 is SGHRS and CDR2 YFSETQ. Trimming left V 1 base short and J 4 bases short, with 17 bases between. The CDR3 region is CASSLNYGTGAETQYF. CDR3 coding DNA: TGCGCCAGCAGCTTGAATTACGGTACCGGGGCAGAGACCCAGTACTTC.

This chain uses TRBV10-3 with TRBJ1-1; D uncertain. Per the germline V gene, CDR1 is ENHRY and CDR2 is SYGVKD. V lost 2 bases and J lost 7, with 11 bases in between. There are 13 residues in the CDR3. The CDR3 loop is CAISEPRTNEAFF. The CDR3 DNA reads as TGTGCCATCAGTGAGCCCAGAACCAATGAAGCTTTCTTT.

This clonotype was detected only a few times. The J gene is TRBJ1-6, the V gene TRBV12-5; 8 positions match TRBD1. The CDR3 is made up of 16 amino acids. Trimming at V came to 0 bases and at J to 8 bases, leaving 6 bases not matched to a gene. In germline, CDR1 is LGHNT, CDR2 FRNRAP. CDR3 region: CASGLVPGGKDSPLHF. The CDR3 coding sequence is TGTGCTAGTGGTTTGGTACCAGGGGGCAAGGATTCACCCCTCCACTTT. Full variable domain (missing parts from reference TRBV12-5 and TRBJ1-6): DARVTQTPRHKVTEMGQEVTMRCQPILGHNTVFWYRQTMMQGLELLAYFRNRAPLDDSGMPKDRFSAEMPDATLATLKIQPSEPRDSAVYFCASGLVPGGKDSPLHFGNGTRLTVT.

The chain uses TRBV6-1 and TRBJ2-7, with 11 bases fitting TRBD1. J gave up 2 bases and V 6 bases, and 6 bases lay outside the gene matches. The CDR3 is made up of 15 amino acids. CDR1 and CDR2 from the germline V gene are MNHNS and SASEGT. The CDR3 spells CASSRGTGGAYEQYF. CDR3 nucleotides: TGTGCCAGCAGCCGTGGGACAGGGGGTGCCTACGAGCAGTACTTC.

This clonotype was seen a handful of times. The chain is built from TRBV2 and TRBJ2-7; TRBD1 agrees at 9 bases. The CDR3 consists of 16 residues. Germline loops: CDR1 SNHLY, CDR2 FYNNEI. V shed 4 bases, J shed 1 base, and the junction held 8 bases outside the gene matches. The CDR3 coding sequence is TGTGCCAGCAGTGTCTTCGAGACAGGGGGGTCCTACGAGCAGTACTTC. Translation gives CASSVFETGGSYEQYF.

In its sample, this clonotype was seen a few times. This sequence joins TRBV10-3 and TRBJ2-2; 10 bases map to TRBD2. CDR1 is ENHRY, CDR2 SYGVKD, per germline. The CDR3 runs to 16 residues. The V segment lost 2 bases and the J segment 3 bases; nucleotides outside the gene matches: 3. The CDR3 DNA reads TGTGCCATCAGTGAGAGGACTAGCGGATACACCGGGGAGCTGTTTTTT. As protein: CAISERTSGYTGELFF.

The CDR3 DNA is TGTGCCTTCCAACCGGTCCGGACCCAAGAGACCCAGTACTTC. Its protein product is CAFQPVRTQETQYF. The chain has TRBV2 and TRBJ2-5; D remains unclear. Looked up from germline, CDR1 is SNHLY and CDR2 is FYNNEI. V lost 11 bases and J 1 base, leaving 17 bases between the germline ends. The CDR3 is made up of 14 amino acids. The whole variable domain, remainder taken from reference TRBV2 and TRBJ2-5, is EPEVTQTPSHQVTQMGQEVILRCVPISNHLYFYWYRQILGQKVEFLVSFYNNEISEKSEIFDDQFSVERPDGSNFTLKIRSTKLEDSAMYFCAFQPVRTQETQYFGPGTRLLVL.